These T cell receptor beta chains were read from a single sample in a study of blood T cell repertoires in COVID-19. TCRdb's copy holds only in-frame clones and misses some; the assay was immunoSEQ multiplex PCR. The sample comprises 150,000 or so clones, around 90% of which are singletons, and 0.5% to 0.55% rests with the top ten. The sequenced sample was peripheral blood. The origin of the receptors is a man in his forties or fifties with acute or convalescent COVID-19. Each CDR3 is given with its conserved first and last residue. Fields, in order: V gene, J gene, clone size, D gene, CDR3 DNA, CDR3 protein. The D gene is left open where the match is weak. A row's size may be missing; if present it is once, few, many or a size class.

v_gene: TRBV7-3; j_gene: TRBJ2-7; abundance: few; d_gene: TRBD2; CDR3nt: TGTGCCAGCAGCTCCGAGGCGGGGGAGACGGGAGGGCCTACACCGAGCTCCTACGAGCAGTACTTC; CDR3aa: CASSSEAGETGGPTPSSYEQYF
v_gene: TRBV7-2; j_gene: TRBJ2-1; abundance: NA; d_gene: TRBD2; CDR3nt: TGTGCCAGCAGTCTAGCTAGAGGGGCGGCGGCGGGGGGCCATGAGCAGTTCTTC; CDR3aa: CASSLARGAAAGGHEQFF
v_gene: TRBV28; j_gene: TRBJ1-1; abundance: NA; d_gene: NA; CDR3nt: TGTGCCAGTGAGACGGGAAGCGGATACACTGAAGCTTTCTTT; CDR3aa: CASETGSGYTEAFF
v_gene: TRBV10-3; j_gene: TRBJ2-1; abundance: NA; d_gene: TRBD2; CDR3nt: TGTGCCATCACGACTAGCGACAATGAGCAGTTCTTC; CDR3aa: CAITTSDNEQFF
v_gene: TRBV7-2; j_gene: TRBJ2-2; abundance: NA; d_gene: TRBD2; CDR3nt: TGTGCCAGCAGCTTCCCGACGCTAGCGGGAGAGGAGGACGGGGAGCTGTTTTTT; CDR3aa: CASSFPTLAGEEDGELFF
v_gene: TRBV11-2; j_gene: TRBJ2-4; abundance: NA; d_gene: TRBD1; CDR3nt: TGTGCCAGCAGCCGGGACAGGTCAAACATTCAGTACTTC; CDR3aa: CASSRDRSNIQYF
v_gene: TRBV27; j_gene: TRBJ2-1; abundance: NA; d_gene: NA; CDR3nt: TGTGCCAGCAGACTAGCTTCCCTGTACAATGAGCAGTTCTTC; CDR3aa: CASRLASLYNEQFF
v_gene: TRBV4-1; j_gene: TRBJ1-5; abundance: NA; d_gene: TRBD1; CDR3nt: TGCGCCAGCAGCCAAGAAGGACAGGGGGCAGGTCAGCCCCAGCATTTT; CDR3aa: CASSQEGQGAGQPQHF
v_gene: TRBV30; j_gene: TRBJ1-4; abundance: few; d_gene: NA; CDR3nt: TGTGCCTGGCAGCAGGGGCTTCCTGAAAAACTGTTTTTT; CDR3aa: CAWQQGLPEKLFF
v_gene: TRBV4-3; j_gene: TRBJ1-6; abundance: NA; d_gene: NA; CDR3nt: TGCGCCAGCAGCCAAGATTATTTTGGGGGGGCCGTTAATTCACCCCTCCACTTT; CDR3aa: CASSQDYFGGAVNSPLHF
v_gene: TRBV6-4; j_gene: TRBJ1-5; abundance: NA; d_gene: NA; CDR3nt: TGTGCCAGCAGTGACTCTAGGAGGATTCAATATAGCAATCAGCCCCAGCATTTT; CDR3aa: CASSDSRRIQYSNQPQHF
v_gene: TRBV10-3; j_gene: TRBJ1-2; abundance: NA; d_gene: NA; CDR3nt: TGTGCCATCAGTGAGGGGGACACTAACTATGGCTACACCTTC; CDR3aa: CAISEGDTNYGYTF
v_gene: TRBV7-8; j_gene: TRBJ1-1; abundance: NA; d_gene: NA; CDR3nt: TGTGCCAGCAGCTTAGGTCTTCAAGGGGATGAGAACACTGAAGCTTTCTTT; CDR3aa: CASSLGLQGDENTEAFF
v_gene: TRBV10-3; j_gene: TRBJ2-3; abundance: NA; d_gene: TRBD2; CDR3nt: TGTGCCATCAGCCATCCCGGACTAGCGGGGGGGCGGAGCACAGATACGCAGTATTTT; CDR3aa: CAISHPGLAGGRSTDTQYF
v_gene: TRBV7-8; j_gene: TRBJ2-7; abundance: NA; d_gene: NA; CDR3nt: TGTGCCAGCAGCTTAGCGTTCCGCAGAAACTCCTACGAGCAGTACTTC; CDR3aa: CASSLAFRRNSYEQYF
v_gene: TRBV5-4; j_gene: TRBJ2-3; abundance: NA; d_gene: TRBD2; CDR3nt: TGTGCCAGCAGCTTGGCGGCGGGAGGTCCAGATACGCAGTATTTT; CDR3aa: CASSLAAGGPDTQYF
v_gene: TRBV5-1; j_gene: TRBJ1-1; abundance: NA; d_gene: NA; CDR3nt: TGCGCCAGCAGCTCACTCGTCCTTGGGGCCACTGAAGCTTTCTTT; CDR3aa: CASSSLVLGATEAFF
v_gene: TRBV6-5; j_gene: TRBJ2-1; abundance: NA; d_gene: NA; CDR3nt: TGTGCCAGCAGCCGAGGGGGCAATGAGCAGTTCTTC; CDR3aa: CASSRGGNEQFF
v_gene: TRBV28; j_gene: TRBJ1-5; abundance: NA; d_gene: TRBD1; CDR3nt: TGTGCCAGCAAAACAGGGGACGATAGCAATCAGCCCCAGCATTTT; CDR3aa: CASKTGDDSNQPQHF
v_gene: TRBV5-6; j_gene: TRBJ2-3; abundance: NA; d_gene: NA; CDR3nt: TGTGCCAGCAGCTTGTCCGGGTATACGCAGTATTTT; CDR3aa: CASSLSGYTQYF
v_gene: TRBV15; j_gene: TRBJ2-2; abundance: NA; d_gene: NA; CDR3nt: TGTGCCACCAGCAGAGGGACCGGAGGCGGGGAGCTGTTTTTT; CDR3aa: CATSRGTGGGELFF
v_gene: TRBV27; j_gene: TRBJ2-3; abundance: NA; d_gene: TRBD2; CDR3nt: TGTGCCAGCAGTTCAGGGTTCGGGCGGGGGTACACAGATACGCAGTATTTT; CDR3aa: CASSSGFGRGYTDTQYF
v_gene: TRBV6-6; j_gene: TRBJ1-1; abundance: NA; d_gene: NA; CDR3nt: TGTGCCAGCAGTTACACGACAGGCATGAACACTGAAGCTTTCTTT; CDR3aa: CASSYTTGMNTEAFF
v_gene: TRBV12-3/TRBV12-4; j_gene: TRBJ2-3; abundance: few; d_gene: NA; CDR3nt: TGTGCCAGCAGTTTCGGGGGAACCAATACGCAGTATTTT; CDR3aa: CASSFGGTNTQYF
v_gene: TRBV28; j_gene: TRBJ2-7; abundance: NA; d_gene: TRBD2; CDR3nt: TGTGCCAGCAGCAGACTAGCAGGCCCCTACGAGCAGTACTTC; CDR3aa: CASSRLAGPYEQYF
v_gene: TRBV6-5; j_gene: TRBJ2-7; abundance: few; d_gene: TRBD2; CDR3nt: TGTGCCAGCTCCCCTCGTCGAGCGGGAGCCCACGAGCAGTACTTC; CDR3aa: CASSPRRAGAHEQYF
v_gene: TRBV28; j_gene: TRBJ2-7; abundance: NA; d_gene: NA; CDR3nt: TGTGCCAGCAGTTTCAGGGGCAGCCACCCCTACGAGCAGTACTTC; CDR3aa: CASSFRGSHPYEQYF
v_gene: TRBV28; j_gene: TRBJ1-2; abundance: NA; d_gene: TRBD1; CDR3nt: TGTGCCAGCAGCCCGGGACAGGGGCCGACTAACTATGGCTACACCTTC; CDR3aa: CASSPGQGPTNYGYTF
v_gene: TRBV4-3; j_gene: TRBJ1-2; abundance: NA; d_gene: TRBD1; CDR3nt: TGCGCCAGCAGCCAAGATCGGGCAGGGGGCAACTATGGCTACACCTTC; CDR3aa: CASSQDRAGGNYGYTF
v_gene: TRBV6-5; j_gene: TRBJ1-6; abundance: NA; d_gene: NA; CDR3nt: TGTGCCAGCAGTTACGGGCAGGGGCTCAATTCACCCCTCCACTTT; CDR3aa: CASSYGQGLNSPLHF
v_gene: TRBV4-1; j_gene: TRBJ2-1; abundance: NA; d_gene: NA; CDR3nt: TGCGCCAGCAGCCAACAACCGGGACAAATGCTAAATGAGCAGTTCTTC; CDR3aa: CASSQQPGQMLNEQFF